The rows below give T cell receptor beta chains drawn from one sample of a study of shared clonotypes between healthy human individuals. The method was immunoSEQ multiplex PCR; TCRdb's version includes in-frame clones alone and lacks a portion of them. The sample lists about 870,000 clones; around 93% were seen once. The sample comprised naive CD8+ T cells sorted from blood. These receptors all stem from a young man in good health. CDR3s include the opening cysteine and the closing phenylalanine or tryptophan. Each record gives: clone size, J gene, CDR3 length, V gene, D gene, CDR3 DNA, CDR3 protein. A D gene is named only where the DNA matches it firmly. Only part of the rows carry a size: once, few, many, or a class if the clone is expanded.

clone size: NA
J gene: TRBJ2-5
CDR3 length: 15
V gene: TRBV5-8
D gene: TRBD2
CDR3 DNA: TGTGCCAGCAGCCCGACTAGCGGGAGTGGGGAGACCCAGTACTTC
CDR3 protein: CASSPTSGSGETQYF

clone size: NA
J gene: TRBJ2-7
CDR3 length: 15
V gene: TRBV19
D gene: TRBD2
CDR3 DNA: TGTGCCAGTAGTATCGGGACTACGGGCTCCTACGAGCAGTACTTC
CDR3 protein: CASSIGTTGSYEQYF

clone size: NA
J gene: TRBJ2-7
CDR3 length: 13
V gene: TRBV5-6
D gene: TRBD1
CDR3 DNA: TGTGCCAGCAGCTTGGAACAGGGGTACGAGCAGTACTTC
CDR3 protein: CASSLEQGYEQYF

clone size: NA
J gene: TRBJ2-1
CDR3 length: 12
V gene: TRBV5-8
D gene: NA
CDR3 DNA: TGTGCCAGCAGCTCGATCGGGTCTATCCGGTTCTTC
CDR3 protein: CASSSIGSIRFF

clone size: NA
J gene: TRBJ2-3
CDR3 length: 17
V gene: TRBV10-2
D gene: NA
CDR3 DNA: TGCGCCAGCAAACTCCCCGGGTGGGGGAGGCCCACAGATACGCAGTATTTT
CDR3 protein: CASKLPGWGRPTDTQYF

clone size: NA
J gene: TRBJ2-5
CDR3 length: 12
V gene: TRBV19
D gene: NA
CDR3 DNA: TGTGCCAGTACCTCCGGGGCCAAAGCCCAGTACTTC
CDR3 protein: CASTSGAKAQYF

clone size: once
J gene: TRBJ2-7
CDR3 length: 12
V gene: TRBV27
D gene: NA
CDR3 DNA: TGTGCCAGCGGACTAACTTACGACTTGCAGTACTTC
CDR3 protein: CASGLTYDLQYF

clone size: NA
J gene: TRBJ1-1
CDR3 length: 14
V gene: TRBV27
D gene: TRBD1
CDR3 DNA: TGTGCCAGCAGTCCGGGACAGGGGTACACTGAAGCTTTCTTT
CDR3 protein: CASSPGQGYTEAFF

clone size: NA
J gene: TRBJ2-7
CDR3 length: 13
V gene: TRBV5-4
D gene: NA
CDR3 DNA: TGTGCCAGCAGCTTCGGGGGCTCCTACGAGCAGTACTTC
CDR3 protein: CASSFGGSYEQYF

clone size: NA
J gene: TRBJ2-7
CDR3 length: 11
V gene: TRBV5-1
D gene: NA
CDR3 DNA: TGCGCCAGCAGCTCCACCTACGAGCAGTACTTC
CDR3 protein: CASSSTYEQYF

clone size: NA
J gene: TRBJ2-1
CDR3 length: 14
V gene: TRBV5-1
D gene: TRBD1
CDR3 DNA: TGCGCCAGCAGCTTGGAGGGACAGTACAATGAGCAGTTCTTC
CDR3 protein: CASSLEGQYNEQFF

clone size: NA
J gene: TRBJ2-7
CDR3 length: 14
V gene: TRBV5-1
D gene: NA
CDR3 DNA: TGCGCCAGCAGCTTGGAGGGGCCCCCCTACGAGCAGTACTTC
CDR3 protein: CASSLEGPPYEQYF

clone size: NA
J gene: TRBJ2-5
CDR3 length: 13
V gene: TRBV6-4
D gene: NA
CDR3 DNA: TGTGCCAGCAGTGTCGACTACCAAGAGACCCAGTACTTC
CDR3 protein: CASSVDYQETQYF

clone size: NA
J gene: TRBJ2-1
CDR3 length: 17
V gene: TRBV7-2
D gene: NA
CDR3 DNA: TGTGCCAGCAGCAGAATCCCCTGGGGGGCTGTTCACAATGAGCAGTTCTTC
CDR3 protein: CASSRIPWGAVHNEQFF

clone size: once
J gene: TRBJ2-7
CDR3 length: 18
V gene: TRBV28
D gene: NA
CDR3 DNA: TGTGCCAGCAGTTTATTGGTGGGGGCAGACTATTACTCCTACGAGCAGTACTTC
CDR3 protein: CASSLLVGADYYSYEQYF

clone size: NA
J gene: TRBJ2-5
CDR3 length: 16
V gene: TRBV4-1
D gene: TRBD2
CDR3 DNA: TGCGCCAGCAGCCAAGCGACGGGAGGGAACCAAGAGACCCAGTACTTC
CDR3 protein: CASSQATGGNQETQYF

clone size: NA
J gene: TRBJ2-7
CDR3 length: 14
V gene: TRBV7-9
D gene: TRBD2
CDR3 DNA: TGTGCCAGCAGTTCACTAGCGGAGGGGGACGAGCAGTACTTC
CDR3 protein: CASSSLAEGDEQYF

clone size: NA
J gene: TRBJ2-7
CDR3 length: 14
V gene: TRBV11-3
D gene: NA
CDR3 DNA: TGTGCCAGCAGCTTAGGGTCAGATCCCTACGAGCAGTACTTC
CDR3 protein: CASSLGSDPYEQYF

clone size: once
J gene: TRBJ2-7
CDR3 length: 11
V gene: TRBV27
D gene: NA
CDR3 DNA: TGTGCCAGCAGTTCGATCTACGAGCAGTACTTC
CDR3 protein: CASSSIYEQYF

clone size: NA
J gene: TRBJ2-6
CDR3 length: 17
V gene: TRBV7-6
D gene: NA
CDR3 DNA: TGTGCCAGCAGCGGAGTTATCTCACAAAGTCGGGCCAACGTCCTGACTTTC
CDR3 protein: CASSGVISQSRANVLTF

clone size: NA
J gene: TRBJ1-1
CDR3 length: 14
V gene: TRBV27
D gene: NA
CDR3 DNA: TGTGCCAGCAGTTTATCGTTGGGAAACACTGAAGCTTTCTTT
CDR3 protein: CASSLSLGNTEAFF

clone size: NA
J gene: TRBJ2-7
CDR3 length: 13
V gene: TRBV7-9
D gene: NA
CDR3 DNA: TGTGCCAGCAGCCCTAGGGGCAGCTACGAGCAGTACTTC
CDR3 protein: CASSPRGSYEQYF

clone size: NA
J gene: TRBJ2-1
CDR3 length: 17
V gene: TRBV7-9
D gene: NA
CDR3 DNA: TGTGCCAGCAGCTTACCCACCACCGGACTAACCAACAATGAGCAGTTCTTC
CDR3 protein: CASSLPTTGLTNNEQFF

clone size: NA
J gene: TRBJ2-5
CDR3 length: 12
V gene: TRBV7-9
D gene: NA
CDR3 DNA: TGTGCCAGCAGCTTCGACGGGGAGACCCAGTACTTC
CDR3 protein: CASSFDGETQYF

clone size: NA
J gene: TRBJ2-1
CDR3 length: 15
V gene: TRBV7-9
D gene: NA
CDR3 DNA: TGTGCCAGCAGCTCCGTTAGGAGCTCCTACAATGAGCAGTTCTTC
CDR3 protein: CASSSVRSSYNEQFF

clone size: NA
J gene: TRBJ2-7
CDR3 length: 17
V gene: TRBV5-6
D gene: TRBD2
CDR3 DNA: TGTGCCAGCAGCTTGGTGGAAGGGCTAGCGGGAACCTACGAGCAGTACTTC
CDR3 protein: CASSLVEGLAGTYEQYF

clone size: NA
J gene: TRBJ1-5
CDR3 length: 14
V gene: TRBV27
D gene: NA
CDR3 DNA: TGTGCCAGCAGTTTATCGCAGGGGAGTCAGCCCCAGCATTTT
CDR3 protein: CASSLSQGSQPQHF

clone size: NA
J gene: TRBJ2-1
CDR3 length: 14
V gene: TRBV19
D gene: NA
CDR3 DNA: TGTGCCAGTAGTGTCAGTATCACCTACAATGAGCAGTTCTTC
CDR3 protein: CASSVSITYNEQFF

clone size: NA
J gene: TRBJ1-5
CDR3 length: 15
V gene: TRBV10-3
D gene: NA
CDR3 DNA: TGTGCCATCAGTGATGCGACGGAGGACAATCAGCCCCAGCATTTT
CDR3 protein: CAISDATEDNQPQHF

clone size: NA
J gene: TRBJ2-1
CDR3 length: 14
V gene: TRBV5-4
D gene: NA
CDR3 DNA: TGTGCCAGCAGCTCCTCCCTCACTCTCAATGAGCAGTTCTTC
CDR3 protein: CASSSSLTLNEQFF

clone size: few
J gene: TRBJ2-7
CDR3 length: 14
V gene: TRBV11-2
D gene: TRBD2
CDR3 DNA: TGTGCCAGCAGCCGACTAGCGGCCTCCTACGAGCAGTACTTC
CDR3 protein: CASSRLAASYEQYF

clone size: NA
J gene: TRBJ1-2
CDR3 length: 14
V gene: TRBV5-8
D gene: NA
CDR3 DNA: TGTGCCAGCAGCTCCCCACAGGTCAGGGATGGCTACACCTTC
CDR3 protein: CASSSPQVRDGYTF

clone size: NA
J gene: TRBJ2-7
CDR3 length: 16
V gene: TRBV4-1
D gene: NA
CDR3 DNA: TGCGCCAGCAGCCAAGGGCCCGTCAAGCCCACCTACGAGCAGTACTTC
CDR3 protein: CASSQGPVKPTYEQYF

clone size: NA
J gene: TRBJ1-4
CDR3 length: 14
V gene: TRBV27
D gene: NA
CDR3 DNA: TGTGCCAGCAGTTTATTGGGGGATAATGAAAAACTGTTTTTT
CDR3 protein: CASSLLGDNEKLFF

clone size: NA
J gene: TRBJ2-1
CDR3 length: 16
V gene: TRBV7-3
D gene: TRBD2
CDR3 DNA: TGTGCCAGCAGCTTCATGGCGGGAGGGGTGCTCAATGAGCAGTTCTTC
CDR3 protein: CASSFMAGGVLNEQFF

clone size: NA
J gene: TRBJ1-1
CDR3 length: 11
V gene: TRBV12-5
D gene: NA
CDR3 DNA: TGTGCTAGTGGTTACAACACTGAAGCTTTCTTT
CDR3 protein: CASGYNTEAFF

clone size: NA
J gene: TRBJ2-7
CDR3 length: 14
V gene: TRBV6-1
D gene: NA
CDR3 DNA: TGTGCCAGCAGTGAATCAGGGTTTGAGGACGAGCAGTACTTC
CDR3 protein: CASSESGFEDEQYF

clone size: once
J gene: TRBJ1-2
CDR3 length: 15
V gene: TRBV14
D gene: NA
CDR3 DNA: TGTGCCAGCAGCCAAGTGGCAGGGTCATACTATGGCTACACCTTC
CDR3 protein: CASSQVAGSYYGYTF